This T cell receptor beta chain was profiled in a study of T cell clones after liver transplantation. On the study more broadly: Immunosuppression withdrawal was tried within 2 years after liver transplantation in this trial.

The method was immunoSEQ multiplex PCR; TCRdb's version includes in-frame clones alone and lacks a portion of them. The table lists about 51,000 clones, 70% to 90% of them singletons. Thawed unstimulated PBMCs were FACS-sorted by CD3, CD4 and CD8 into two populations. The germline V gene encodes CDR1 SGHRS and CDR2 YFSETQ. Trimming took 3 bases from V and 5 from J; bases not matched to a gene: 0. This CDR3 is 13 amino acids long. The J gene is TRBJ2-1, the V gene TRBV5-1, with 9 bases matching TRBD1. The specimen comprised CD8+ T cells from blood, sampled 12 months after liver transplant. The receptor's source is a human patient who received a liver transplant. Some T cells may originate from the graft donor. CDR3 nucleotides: TGCGCCAGCAGCTGGACAGGGGACAATGAGCAGTTCTTC. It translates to CASSWTGDNEQFF.